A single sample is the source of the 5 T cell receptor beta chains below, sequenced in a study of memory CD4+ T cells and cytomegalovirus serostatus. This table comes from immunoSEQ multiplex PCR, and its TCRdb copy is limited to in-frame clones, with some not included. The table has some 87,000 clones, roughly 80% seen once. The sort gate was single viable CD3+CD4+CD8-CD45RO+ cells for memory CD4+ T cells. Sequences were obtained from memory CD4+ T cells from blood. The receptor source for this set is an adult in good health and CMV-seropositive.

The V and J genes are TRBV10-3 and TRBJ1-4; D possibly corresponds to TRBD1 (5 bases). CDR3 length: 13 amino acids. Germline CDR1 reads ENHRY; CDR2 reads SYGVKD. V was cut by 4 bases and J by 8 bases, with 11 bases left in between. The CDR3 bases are TGTGCCATCAGTGGGGACTTAGGGGAAAAACTGTTTTTT. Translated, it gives CAISGDLGEKLFF.

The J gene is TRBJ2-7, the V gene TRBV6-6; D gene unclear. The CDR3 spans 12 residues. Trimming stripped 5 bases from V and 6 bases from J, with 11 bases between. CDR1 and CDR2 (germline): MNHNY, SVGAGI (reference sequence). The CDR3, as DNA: TGTGCCAGCAGTACAAGGGTGGCCGAGCAGTACTTC. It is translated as CASSTRVAEQYF.

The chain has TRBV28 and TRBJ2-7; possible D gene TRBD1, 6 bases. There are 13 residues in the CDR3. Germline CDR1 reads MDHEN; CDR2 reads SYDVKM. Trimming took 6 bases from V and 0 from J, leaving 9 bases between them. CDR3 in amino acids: CASSGQFSYEQYF. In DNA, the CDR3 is TGTGCCAGCAGCGGACAGTTCTCCTACGAGCAGTACTTC.

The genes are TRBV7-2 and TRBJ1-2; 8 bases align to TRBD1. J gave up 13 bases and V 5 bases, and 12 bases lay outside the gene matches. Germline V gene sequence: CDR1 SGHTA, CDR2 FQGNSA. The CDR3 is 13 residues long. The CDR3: CASSPGQGRAITF. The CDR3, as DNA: TGTGCCAGCAGCCCCGGACAGGGAAGGGCGATCACCTTC.

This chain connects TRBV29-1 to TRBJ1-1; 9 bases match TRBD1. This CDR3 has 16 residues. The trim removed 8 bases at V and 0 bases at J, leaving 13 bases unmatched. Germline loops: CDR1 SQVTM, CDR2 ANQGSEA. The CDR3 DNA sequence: TGCAGCTGCCTGGGGATACAGGGGGCGATGAACACTGAAGCTTTCTTT. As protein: CSCLGIQGAMNTEAFF.